The TCR beta chain under discussion was sequenced for a study of early T cells in non-severe SARS-CoV-2 infection. Study details: Alpha and beta chains were unpaired, from unsorted whole-blood bulk RNA.

There are a few counts of this clonotype. TCRdb reprocessed the 5' RACE reads with MiXCR, giving one entry per CDR3 protein. In the table there are over 60,000 distinct CDR3 sequences, 9.5% to 15% of which are singletons. The source of this sequence is an adult who was a healthcare worker with PCR-confirmed SARS-CoV-2 infection or an uninfected control (not recorded which). Source: whole blood, taken at baseline.

The CDR3, as DNA: TGTGCCAGCAGTTCCATCCGTGGGCCCCAGGGTGAAGCTTTCTTT. Amino acids: CASSSIRGPQGEAFF. The chain couples TRBV12-3 or TRBV12-4 to TRBJ1-1; a weak D match, TRBD1 (5 bases). This CDR3 has 15 residues. V dropped 4 bases and J dropped 7 bases, with 19 bases sitting between them.